The sequence of this TCR beta chain was determined in a study of cytomegalovirus exposure and HLA in healthy donors. A multiplex PCR was run with 60 Vbeta primers and 13 Jbeta primers. Here immunoSEQ multiplex PCR was the method, and the copy in TCRdb shows in-frame clones only, minus some. Of 140,000 or so clones listed, about 82% are singletons. This CDR3 is 15 amino acids long. Germline V CDR1 and CDR2: ENHRY, SYGVKD. V was clipped by 9 bases and J by 2 bases; unmatched bases: 8. The sequenced material came from PBMCs. The clonotype comes from a male donor in good health and CMV-seronegative. This chain joins TRBV10-3 and TRBJ2-3, with 10 bases aligning to TRBD2. CDR3 sequence reads: CAIQYSGGNTDTQYF. The CDR3 coding sequence is TGTGCCATTCAATATAGCGGGGGGAACACAGATACGCAGTATTTT.